The present T cell receptor beta chain was sequenced within a study of shared clonotypes between healthy human individuals. The germline gives CDR1 SGHAT, CDR2 FQNNGV. The CDR3 length is 14 residues. V lost 6 bases, J lost 0 bases, and 9 bases lay in between. Libraries were prepared by immunoSEQ multiplex PCR; TCRdb keeps only in-frame clonotypes and omits some of them. The sample has about 2.3 million clones; about 90% are singletons. This clonotype was sampled from a man aged 18-30 years in good health. Some clones in this sample may be carry-over from other donors' samples. The gene calls are TRBV11-2 and TRBJ2-1, with a possible D match to TRBD2 (6 bases). The sequenced sample was naive CD4+ T cells from PBMCs. Indicated subset: CD45RA+ positively selected. DNA for the CDR3: TGTGCCAGCAGTACTAGCTCCTCCTACAATGAGCAGTTCTTC. The encoded protein is CASSTSSSYNEQFF.